Listed below are T cell receptor beta chains from one sample, sequenced in a study of regulatory T cells in long-lasting Graves disease. From the multiplex PCR reads, TCRdb called clonotypes with MiXCR, one entry per CDR3 protein. Of about 310,000 distinct CDR3 sequences listed, roughly a fifth are singletons. The sample consisted of peripheral blood mononuclear cells (PBMCs), taken when the disease was refractory, from a patient treated with antithyroid drugs. The receptors were sampled from a female donor with Graves disease. Both conserved end residues are part of each CDR3. A D gene is named only where the DNA matches it firmly. Rows may omit the clone size; those that give it use once, few, many or a size class.

d_gene | j_gene | v_gene | abundance | CDR3aa | CDR3nt
NA | TRBJ2-2 | TRBV11-2 | NA | CASSHLSGRVTGELFF | TGTGCCAGCAGCCACTTGTCAGGCAGGGTGACCGGGGAGCTGTTTTTT
TRBD1 | TRBJ1-2 | TRBV7-2 | few | CVSSKAQGTYGYTF | TGTGTCAGCAGCAAAGCACAGGGGACCTATGGCTACACCTTC
NA | TRBJ2-2 | TRBV29-1 | NA | CSVDEGNTGELVF | TGCAGCGTTGATGAGGGCAACACCGGGGAGCTGGTTTTT
NA | TRBJ1-3 | TRBV4-3 | NA | CASSQDRVEGNTIYF | TGCGCCAGCAGCCAAGACAGGGTCGAGGGAAACACCATATATTTT
TRBD2 | TRBJ2-5 | TRBV29-1 | many | CSVPSTSGNQETQYF | TGCAGCGTCCCCTCGACTAGCGGAAACCAAGAGACCCAGTACTTC
NA | TRBJ1-1 | TRBV7-3 | few | CASSLGGVHTEAFF | TGTGCCAGCAGCTTAGGTGGGGTTCACACTGAAGCTTTCTTT
TRBD2 | TRBJ2-7 | TRBV6-1 | few | CASRSLAGRQYF | TGTGCCAGCAGATCACTAGCGGGAAGGCAGTACTTC
TRBD1 | TRBJ1-3 | TRBV7-2 | NA | CASSSTDRASGNTIYF | TGTGCCAGCAGCTCCACAGACAGGGCCTCTGGAAACACCATATATTTT
TRBD1 | TRBJ1-2 | TRBV18 | few | CASSTGTGPFGYTF | TGTGCCAGCTCAACCGGGACAGGGCCCTTTGGCTACACCTTC
NA | TRBJ2-1 | TRBV10-3 | NA | CAISDLYNEQFF | TGTGCCATCAGTGATCTCTACAATGAGCAGTTCTTC
TRBD1 | TRBJ1-1 | TRBV20-1 | many | CSASGQARGAFF | TGCAGTGCTTCAGGACAGGCTAGAGGGGCTTTCTTT
TRBD2 | TRBJ2-2 | TRBV7-9 | NA | CASRGSGTTGELFF | TGTGCCAGCAGAGGGAGCGGGACCACCGGGGAGCTGTTTTTT
NA | TRBJ2-5 | TRBV6-1 | few | CASSRGASQETQYF | TGTGCCAGCAGTCGGGGGGCCTCCCAAGAGACCCAGTACTTC
NA | TRBJ2-7 | TRBV7-2 | NA | CASSPAGEGDYEQYF | TGTGCCAGCAGCCCAGCCGGGGAGGGGGACTACGAGCAGTACTTC
TRBD1 | TRBJ1-1 | TRBV20-1 | NA | CSALQGRNTEAFF | TGCAGTGCTTTACAGGGGCGAAACACTGAAGCTTTCTTT
TRBD2 | TRBJ2-4 | TRBV28 | NA | CASSLSRPASGTYLAKNIQYF | TGTGCCAGCAGTTTATCCCGACCGGCTAGCGGAACCTACTTAGCCAAAAACATTCAGTACTTC
TRBD1 | TRBJ1-4 | TRBV28 | many | CASTPSTGAGEEKLFF | TGTGCCAGCACCCCTTCGACAGGGGCCGGTGAGGAAAAACTGTTTTTT
TRBD2 | TRBJ2-7 | TRBV28 | many | CASSSPGLGYEQYF | TGTGCCAGCAGTTCGCCGGGACTAGGGTACGAGCAGTACTTC
TRBD1 | TRBJ1-2 | TRBV12-3/TRBV12-4 | many | CASSFGQGLGYTF | TGTGCCAGCAGCTTCGGACAGGGCCTCGGCTACACCTTC
TRBD2 | TRBJ2-7 | TRBV12-3/TRBV12-4 | few | CASSRTPGLAIDEQYF | TGTGCCAGCAGCCGGACACCGGGACTAGCTATCGACGAGCAGTACTTC
NA | TRBJ1-6 | TRBV6-2/TRBV6-3 | few | CASSYATGIANSPLHF | TGTGCCAGCAGTTACGCAACAGGGATCGCAAATTCACCCCTCCACTTT
TRBD1 | TRBJ1-1 | TRBV24-1 | NA | CATSDSGTDEAFF | TGTGCCACCAGTGATTCTGGGACAGATGAAGCTTTCTTT
TRBD1 | TRBJ1-5 | TRBV6-5 | NA | CASSYDRVNQPQHF | TGTGCCAGCAGTTACGACAGGGTCAATCAGCCCCAGCATTTT
TRBD1 | TRBJ2-5 | TRBV7-2 | NA | CAGSPETGEETQYF | TGTGCCGGCAGCCCGGAGACAGGGGAAGAGACCCAGTACTTC
NA | TRBJ1-6 | TRBV7-8 | many | CASSLGEFGSPLHF | TGTGCCAGCAGCTTAGGGGAGTTCGGGTCACCCCTCCACTTT
NA | TRBJ1-4 | TRBV3-1 | many | CASSQDLQTRFNEKLFF | TGTGCCAGCAGCCAAGATTTGCAGACGAGATTTAATGAAAAACTGTTTTTT
TRBD2 | TRBJ2-5 | TRBV14 | many | CASSRTSRETQYF | TGTGCCAGCAGCCGGACTAGTCGAGAGACCCAGTACTTC
NA | TRBJ1-6 | TRBV20-1 | few | CSARGPQGWNSPLHF | TGCAGTGCTAGGGGCCCCCAGGGGTGGAATTCACCCCTCCACTTT
NA | TRBJ2-5 | TRBV5-1 | NA | CASSLGNSLDGPQETQYF | TGCGCCAGCAGCTTGGGTAATAGCCTTGATGGGCCCCAAGAGACCCAGTACTTC
NA | TRBJ2-6 | TRBV12-3/TRBV12-4 | few | CASSLVASGANVLTF | TGTGCCAGCAGTTTAGTCGCTTCTGGGGCCAACGTCCTGACTTTC
NA | TRBJ2-1 | TRBV2 | NA | CASSQEQGFLFNEQFF | TGTGCCAGCAGCCAAGAACAGGGCTTCCTCTTTAATGAGCAGTTCTTC
NA | TRBJ2-7 | TRBV24-1 | many | CAPKGRNEQYF | TGTGCGCCGAAGGGGCGGAACGAGCAGTACTTC
NA | TRBJ2-7 | TRBV30 | NA | CAWSEGGVAYEQYF | TGTGCCTGGAGCGAGGGGGGAGTGGCCTACGAGCAGTACTTC
NA | TRBJ2-2 | TRBV7-2 | few | CASSLAGTGYTGELFF | TGTGCCAGCAGCCTGGCGGGGACTGGATACACCGGGGAGCTGTTTTTT
NA | TRBJ1-3 | TRBV7-2 | many | CASSSTSSLVGTIYF | TGTGCCAGCAGCTCCACCTCATCCCTGGTGGGCACCATATATTTT
TRBD1 | TRBJ1-5 | TRBV7-8 | many | CASSSKGAGGHQPQHF | TGTGCCAGCAGCTCCAAGGGGGCGGGGGGGCACCAGCCCCAGCATTTT
TRBD1 | TRBJ2-7 | TRBV6-2/TRBV6-3 | few | CASSYLGQGGHEQYF | TGTGCCAGCAGTTACTTGGGACAGGGAGGACACGAGCAGTACTTC